This T cell receptor (beta chain) was recorded in a study of human T cells and chemical hapten exposure. Overall study: Among samples, TCR yields varied mainly because of small differences in pooled library volume.

Study-level results: No change in TCRs above 1 in 1000 frequency was produced by DPC sensitization.

Whole blood, unfractionated, served as the material for total RNA extraction. Each cDNA molecule in the library carried unique molecular identifiers. In the authors' methods: TCRs per sample had a median of 95,638 and ranged from about 23,224 to 700,000. TCRdb passed the 5' RACE reads through MiXCR, listing each CDR3 protein once. None of the V and J calls come from the authors' own analysis; TCRdb made them. Here the sample spans around 82,000 distinct CDR3 sequences, roughly 8.4% being singletons. This clonotype was seen many times. Its antigen is as yet unknown. Germline values: CDR1 SNHLY, CDR2 FYNNEI. Trimming pared 6 bases from V and 1 base from J, leaving 12 bases between. The CDR3 consists of 14 residues.

This chain connects TRBV2 to TRBJ1-1; the D gene is possibly TRBD1 (5 bases). This TCR was sampled from a male donor in good health. CDR3 in amino acids: CASSPFRENTEAFF. CDR3 DNA sequence: TGTGCCAGCAGCCCTTTCAGGGAGAACACTGAAGCTTTCTTT.